This T cell receptor beta chain stems from a study of Tregs in tolerant kidney transplant recipients. Background on the study: Related graft donors supplied nonmyeloablative bone marrow transplants, and mixed chimerism was transient.

The CDR3 runs to 14 residues. The germline V gene has CDR1 SEHNR and CDR2 FQNEAQ (reference sequence). Trimming removed 10 bases from V and 0 bases from J, with 14 bases in between. CD4+CD25+CD127- Tregs, CD4+CD25- non-Tregs, CD4 and CD8 cells were sorted. TCRdb's table, derived via immunoSEQ multiplex PCR, lists solely in-frame clones and lacks some. The profile shows 60,000 to 95,000 clones, around 98% of them singletons. The TCR sequence derives from a human donor who received a combined kidney and bone marrow transplant. Sample: CD4+ T cells from blood, taken before the transplant. This sequence joins TRBV7-9 and TRBJ2-3; the D gene is possibly TRBD2 (5 bases). The CDR3 is CATYGSGSTDTQYF. The CDR3 coding sequence is TGTGCCACCTATGGGAGCGGAAGCACAGATACGCAGTATTTT.